This is a list of T cell receptor beta chains from one sample in a study of T-cell reconstitution after alpha-beta-depleted transplantation in children. TCRdb passed the PCR reads through MiXCR, listing each CDR3 protein once. The repertoire consists of around 600,000 distinct CDR3 sequences, with 10% occurring once and the leading ten covering 4%. The specimen comprised PBMCs from the stem cell graft donor, sampled from the stem cell graft. All receptors come from a human donor who donated a stem cell graft to a child with acute myeloid leukemia. The CDR3 runs from the conserved cysteine through the conserved F or W. Fields, in order: clone size, J gene, D gene, V gene, CDR3 protein, CDR3 DNA. The D gene is left open where the match is weak. The listing skips clone size in some rows; elsewhere it reads once, few, many or a size class.

NA,TRBJ1-6,TRBD1,TRBV27,CASSSRTGAIGSPLHF,TGTGCCAGCAGTTCTAGGACAGGGGCCATCGGATCACCCCTCCACTTT
NA,TRBJ2-4,TRBD1,TRBV29-1,CSVESSGQGRNIQYF,TGCAGCGTCGAATCCAGTGGACAGGGCAGAAACATTCAGTACTTC
few,TRBJ2-1,TRBD2,TRBV24-1,CATRISGRSNEQFF,TGTGCCACCAGAATAAGCGGGAGGAGTAATGAGCAGTTCTTC
NA,TRBJ1-1,TRBD1,TRBV6-1,CASRRGQGAAEAFF,TGTGCCAGCAGACGCGGACAGGGGGCCGCTGAAGCTTTCTTT
NA,TRBJ2-2,NA,TRBV20-1,CSASPGRVSTGELFF,TGCAGTGCTAGCCCCGGGAGAGTGAGCACCGGGGAGCTGTTTTTT
NA,TRBJ1-1,TRBD1,TRBV20-1,CTWFGHRGEGTEAFF,TGCACCTGGTTCGGGCACAGGGGTGAAGGCACTGAAGCTTTCTTT
NA,TRBJ2-7,NA,TRBV10-3,CAISEGRQTSYEQYF,TGTGCCATCAGTGAGGGTCGACAGACGTCCTACGAGCAGTACTTC
many,TRBJ2-7,TRBD1,TRBV5-1,CASSFFRTGEGEQYF,TGCGCCAGCAGCTTCTTCAGGACAGGGGAGGGCGAGCAGTACTTC
many,TRBJ2-1,TRBD2,TRBV7-3,CASSLRLAGSSDEQFF,TGTGCCAGCAGCCTCCGACTAGCGGGAAGCTCTGATGAGCAGTTCTTC
many,TRBJ1-2,NA,TRBV20-1,CSARDQGGDGYTF,TGCAGTGCTAGAGATCAGGGAGGCGATGGCTACACCTTC
few,TRBJ2-1,TRBD2,TRBV12-3/TRBV12-4,CASSLRLADPSWNEQFF,TGTGCCAGCAGTTTAAGGCTAGCGGACCCGTCTTGGAATGAGCAGTTCTTC
few,TRBJ2-3,NA,TRBV19,CASRGSDTQYF,TGTGCCAGTCGAGGGTCAGATACGCAGTATTTT
few,TRBJ2-7,NA,TRBV7-9,CASSPRRGEGYEQYF,TGTGCCAGCAGCCCCCGGAGAGGGGAAGGTTACGAGCAGTACTTC
few,TRBJ2-1,NA,TRBV12-3/TRBV12-4,CASSPTTGLSSYNEQFF,TGTGCCAGCAGCCCAACTACAGGTTTAAGCTCCTACAATGAGCAGTTCTTC
many,TRBJ2-3,NA,TRBV29-1,CSVYNRLLADTQYF,TGCAGCGTTTATAACCGCCTCCTAGCAGATACGCAGTATTTT
NA,TRBJ1-4,TRBD1,TRBV7-2,CASSFRGPTNEKLFF,TGTGCCAGCAGCTTCAGGGGGCCAACTAATGAAAAACTGTTTTTT
many,TRBJ1-2,NA,TRBV12-3/TRBV12-4,CASSRQRGENYGYTF,TGTGCCAGCAGTCGCCAGCGGGGGGAGAACTATGGCTACACCTTC
few,TRBJ2-2,NA,TRBV24-1,CATSDVPNTGELFF,TGTGCCACCAGTGACGTCCCCAACACCGGGGAGCTGTTTTTT
NA,TRBJ2-2,NA,TRBV30,CAWSFDRTGELFF,TGTGCCTGGAGCTTTGACAGAACCGGGGAGCTGTTTTTT
many,TRBJ2-1,TRBD2,TRBV20-1,CSARAHGTSVYEQFF,TGCAGTGCTAGGGCCCACGGGACTAGCGTCTATGAGCAGTTCTTC
few,TRBJ2-5,TRBD2,TRBV20-1,CSAPRLAGQETQYF,TGCAGTGCTCCTCGACTAGCGGGACAAGAGACCCAGTACTTC
NA,TRBJ2-1,TRBD2,TRBV5-1,CASSLGLADPYNEQFF,TGCGCCAGCAGCTTGGGTCTAGCGGACCCCTACAATGAGCAGTTCTTC
NA,TRBJ2-5,TRBD1,TRBV28,CASSPGQGRETQYF,TGTGCCAGCAGTCCGGGACAGGGGAGAGAGACCCAGTACTTC
few,TRBJ2-1,NA,TRBV7-2,CASSPTERNEQFF,TGTGCCAGCAGCCCAACCGAGAGGAATGAGCAGTTCTTC
few,TRBJ2-7,TRBD1,TRBV19,CASSILTGQSYEQYF,TGTGCCAGTAGTATCCTGACGGGACAGTCCTACGAGCAGTACTTC
NA,TRBJ1-1,NA,TRBV25-1,CASRKQGLGENTEAFF,TGTGCCAGCAGGAAACAGGGCTTAGGGGAGAACACTGAAGCTTTCTTT
NA,TRBJ2-3,NA,TRBV7-7,CASSLNPRTDTQYF,TGTGCTAGCAGCTTAAACCCCCGCACAGATACGCAGTATTTT
NA,TRBJ2-1,TRBD2,TRBV11-2,CASSPLLGLAGDPEQFF,TGTGCCAGCAGCCCCCTGCTTGGACTAGCGGGAGACCCTGAGCAGTTCTTC
NA,TRBJ2-5,TRBD2,TRBV9,CASSVAGAGGETQYF,TGTGCCAGCAGCGTAGCAGGAGCGGGAGGAGAGACCCAGTACTTC